These 14 T cell receptor beta chains were sequenced from one sample in a study of blood T cell repertoires in COVID-19. The repertoire was sequenced with immunoSEQ multiplex PCR; TCRdb's copy has only in-frame clones and lacks some. Seen here are about 280,000 clones, 65% to 90% observed once, and the top ten hold about 5.1%. Sequencing used peripheral blood. These receptors originate from a man in his fifties with active or convalescent COVID-19.

The chain carries TRBV28 and TRBJ2-1, with TRBD2 matching 12 bases. The V gene's germline CDR1 is MDHEN and CDR2 SYDVKM. This CDR3 contains 16 residues. Trimming cost V 2 bases and J 10 bases; bases outside gene matches: 9. The DNA of the CDR3 is TGTGCCAGCAGTTTAGCGGGGGGACTAGCGGGCAGGGAGCAGTTCTTC. It yields the protein CASSLAGGLAGREQFF.

The chain carries TRBV5-4 and TRBJ2-7; weak D call: TRBD2 (5 bases). The CDR3 spans 14 residues. V was clipped by 4 bases and J by 3 bases, with 14 bases between them. Per germline, CDR1 SGHNT and CDR2 YYREEE (reference sequence). DNA of the CDR3: TGTGCCAGCAGCGATAAACTGGGAGACTACGAGCAGTACTTC. Translating it yields CASSDKLGDYEQYF.

The rearrangement joins TRBV15 to TRBJ1-4; 7 bases line up with TRBD1. The junction had 4 bases not matched to a gene; V was cut back by 5 bases and J by 4 bases. From germline, CDR1 is LNHNV and CDR2 YYDKDF (reference sequence). The CDR3 is 14 amino acids. For the CDR3, the DNA is TGTGCCACCAGCGCGGCAGGGGGTAATGAAAAACTGTTTTTT. Amino acids: CATSAAGGNEKLFF.

The chain joins TRBV7-9 to TRBJ1-6; D gene uncertain. Germline lookup yields CDR1 SEHNR and CDR2 FQNEAQ (reference sequence). This CDR3 comprises 14 residues. V was pared by 1 base and J by 6 bases, with 7 bases between. CDR3 sequence reads: CASSLDTLNSPLHF. Here the CDR3 DNA reads TGTGCCAGCAGCTTAGACACCCTTAATTCACCCCTCCACTTT.

The chain employs TRBV19 and TRBJ1-1; tentative D call: TRBD1 (6 bases). V was trimmed by 7 bases and J by 8 bases, leaving 20 bases between them. Germline V lookup: CDR1 LNHDA, CDR2 SQIVND (reference sequence). The CDR3 has 14 residues. CDR3 sequence (DNA): TGTGCCAGTAAGGCGAGGGGGACGAAGCCCGAAGCTTTCTTT. Translation gives CASKARGTKPEAFF.

This clone was counted between two and nine times. V usage is TRBV3-1 (or the pseudogene TRBV3-2) and J usage is TRBJ2-5; 9 bases align to TRBD2. The CDR3 is 13 residues long. CDR1 is LGHDT, CDR2 YNNKEL, per germline (reference sequence). V shed 5 bases, J shed 5 bases, and the junction held 3 bases outside the gene matches. CDR3 DNA sequence: TGTGCCAGCAGCTGGCGGGGGGGGGAGACCCAGTACTTC. As protein: CASSWRGGETQYF.

The chain joins TRBV19 to TRBJ2-7; D is perhaps TRBD1 (6 bases). CDR1 is LNHDA and CDR2 is SQIVND in the germline V gene (reference sequence). The CDR3 sequence is 15 residues long. V lost 3 bases to trimming and J lost 0 bases, with 12 bases between them. CDR3 in amino acids: CASSMGQGTSYEQYF. The CDR3 bases are TGTGCCAGTAGTATGGGCCAGGGGACCTCCTACGAGCAGTACTTC.

The chain carries TRBV12-3 or TRBV12-4 and TRBJ1-1; D remains unclear. This CDR3 has 11 residues. Trimming cost V 3 bases and J 6 bases, with 5 bases left between them. In nucleotides, the CDR3 is TGTGCCAGCAGTTTTTATTCTGAAGCTTTCTTT. This gives the protein CASSFYSEAFF.

The chain is built from TRBV7-9 and TRBJ1-2; a weak D match, TRBD1 (6 bases). The V end was cut by 5 bases, the J end by 7 bases, with 14 bases between. The CDR3 covers 13 residues. From germline, CDR1 is SEHNR and CDR2 FQNEAQ (reference sequence). The CDR3 bases are TGTGCCAGCAGCCAGGAGACAGGTTCTGGCTACACCTTC. This codes for CASSQETGSGYTF.

This chain connects TRBV19 to TRBJ1-2, with a weak D call TRBD1 (5 bases). Germline CDR1 LNHDA, CDR2 SQIVND (reference sequence). Trimming shortened V by 1 base and J by 9 bases, and 12 bases separated the two germline ends. CDR3 length equals 13 residues. CDR3 residues: CASSIAQGRSYTF. CDR3 DNA: TGTGCCAGTAGTATAGCGCAGGGCAGGAGCTACACCTTC.

The chain carries TRBV4-1 and TRBJ2-7; 7 bases are a match to TRBD1. This CDR3 spans 15 amino acids. V was clipped by 1 base and J by 4 bases; unmatched bases: 7. Looked up from germline, CDR1 is MGHRA and CDR2 is YSYEKL. CDR3 in amino acids: CASSQGRGGPYEQYF. For the CDR3, the DNA is TGCGCCAGCAGCCAAGGAAGAGGGGGCCCTTACGAGCAGTACTTC.

This clone came up a few times. V and J are TRBV3-1 (or the pseudogene TRBV3-2) and TRBJ2-7; D remains unclear. Trimming shortened V by 4 bases and J by 0 bases, and 4 bases separated the two germline ends. CDR1 is LGHDT and CDR2 is YNNKEL in the germline V gene (reference sequence). The CDR3 runs to 12 residues. CDR3 in DNA: TGTGCCAGCAGCCTTCGCTCCTACGAGCAGTACTTC. As protein: CASSLRSYEQYF.

The rearrangement uses TRBV7-2 and TRBJ2-7; maybe TRBD1 (5 bases). The V gene's germline CDR1 is SGHTA and CDR2 FQGNSA. CDR3 length: 12 amino acids. Trimming took 8 bases from V and 4 from J, leaving 12 bases between them. DNA for the CDR3: TGTGCCAGCGGGGCCTCATTTTACGAGCAGTACTTC. Amino acid sequence: CASGASFYEQYF.

CDR3 sequence reads: CASSTGTDTQYF. Written as DNA, the CDR3 is TGTGCCAGCAGCACGGGCACAGATACGCAGTATTTT. The V and J genes are TRBV11-1 and TRBJ2-3, with no clear D. There are 12 residues in the CDR3. Trimming stripped 5 bases from V and 1 base from J, with 4 bases between. Looked up from germline, CDR1 is SGHAT and CDR2 is FQDESV (reference sequence).